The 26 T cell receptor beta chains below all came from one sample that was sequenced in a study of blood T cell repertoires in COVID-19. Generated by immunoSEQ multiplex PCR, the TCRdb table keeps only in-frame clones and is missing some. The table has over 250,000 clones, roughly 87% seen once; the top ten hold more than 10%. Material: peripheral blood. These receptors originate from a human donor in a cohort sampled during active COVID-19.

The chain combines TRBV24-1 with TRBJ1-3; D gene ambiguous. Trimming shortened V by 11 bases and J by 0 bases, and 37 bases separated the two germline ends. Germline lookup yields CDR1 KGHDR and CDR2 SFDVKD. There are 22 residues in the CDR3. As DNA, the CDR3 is TGTGCCATTACCGCCCCCATCATCGAACAAAGAGGGCCGTTAGCCTCTGGAAACACCATATATTTT. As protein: CAITAPIIEQRGPLASGNTIYF.

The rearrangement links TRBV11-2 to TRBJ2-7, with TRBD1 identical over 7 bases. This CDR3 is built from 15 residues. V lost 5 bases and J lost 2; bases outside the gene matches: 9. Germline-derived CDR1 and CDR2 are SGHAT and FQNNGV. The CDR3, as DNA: TGTGCCAGCAGCATAAAGACAGGGCCCCCCTACGAGCAGTACTTC. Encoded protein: CASSIKTGPPYEQYF.

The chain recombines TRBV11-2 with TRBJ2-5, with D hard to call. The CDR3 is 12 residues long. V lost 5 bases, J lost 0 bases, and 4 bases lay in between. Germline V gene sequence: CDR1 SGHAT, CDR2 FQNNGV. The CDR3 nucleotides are TGTGCCAGCAGCCAGTACCAAGAGACCCAGTACTTC. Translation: CASSQYQETQYF.

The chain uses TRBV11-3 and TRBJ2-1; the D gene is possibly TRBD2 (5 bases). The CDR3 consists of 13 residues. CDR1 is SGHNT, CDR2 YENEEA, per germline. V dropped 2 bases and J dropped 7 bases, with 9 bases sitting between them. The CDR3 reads CASSLTTGNEQFF. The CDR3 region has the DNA TGTGCCAGCAGCTTAACGACGGGAAATGAGCAGTTCTTC.

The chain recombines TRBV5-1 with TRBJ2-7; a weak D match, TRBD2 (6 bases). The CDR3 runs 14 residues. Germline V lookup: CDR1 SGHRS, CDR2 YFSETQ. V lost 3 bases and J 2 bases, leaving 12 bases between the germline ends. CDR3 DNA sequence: TGCGCCAGCAGCTCGATGGGGGGACCCTACGAGCAGTACTTC. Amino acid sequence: CASSSMGGPYEQYF.

In DNA form, the CDR3 reads TGTGCCATGAGCAGGGGTTCCTCCCAAGAGACCCAGTACTTC. This translates into CAMSRGSSQETQYF. This chain joins TRBV10-3 and TRBJ2-5, with a weak D call TRBD1 (6 bases). The germline CDR1 and CDR2 sequences are ENHRY and SYGVKD. The CDR3 runs to 14 residues. Trimming took 9 bases from V and 1 from J, leaving 15 bases between them.

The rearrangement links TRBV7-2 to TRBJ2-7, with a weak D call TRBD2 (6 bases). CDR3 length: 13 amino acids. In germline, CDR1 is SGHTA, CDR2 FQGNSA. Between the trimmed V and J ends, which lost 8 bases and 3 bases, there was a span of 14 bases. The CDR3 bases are TGTGCCAGCGGAGAAGCGGGTAGCTACGAGCAGTACTTC. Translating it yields CASGEAGSYEQYF.

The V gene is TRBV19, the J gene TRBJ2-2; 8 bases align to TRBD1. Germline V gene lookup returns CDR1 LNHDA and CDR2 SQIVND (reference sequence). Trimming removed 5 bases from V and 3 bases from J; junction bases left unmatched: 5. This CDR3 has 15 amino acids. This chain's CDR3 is CASSPGTGDTGELFF. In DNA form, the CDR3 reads TGTGCCAGTAGTCCCGGGACAGGAGACACCGGGGAGCTGTTTTTT.

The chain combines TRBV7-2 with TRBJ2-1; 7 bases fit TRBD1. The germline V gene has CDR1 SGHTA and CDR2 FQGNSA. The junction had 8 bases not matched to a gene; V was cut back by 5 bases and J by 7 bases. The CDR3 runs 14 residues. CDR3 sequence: CASSPPRDRNEQFF. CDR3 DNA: TGTGCCAGCAGCCCCCCTCGGGACAGAAATGAGCAGTTCTTC.

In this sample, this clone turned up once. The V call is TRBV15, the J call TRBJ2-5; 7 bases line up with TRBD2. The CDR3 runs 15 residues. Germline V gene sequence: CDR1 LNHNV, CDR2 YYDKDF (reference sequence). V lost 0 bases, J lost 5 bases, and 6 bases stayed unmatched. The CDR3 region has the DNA TGTGCCACCAGCAGAGAGACTAGCCCCAGGGAGACCCAGTACTTC. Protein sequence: CATSRETSPRETQYF.

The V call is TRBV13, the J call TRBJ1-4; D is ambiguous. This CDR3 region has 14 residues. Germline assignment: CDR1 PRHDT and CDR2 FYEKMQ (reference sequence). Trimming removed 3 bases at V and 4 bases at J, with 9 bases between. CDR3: CASSFGRSNEKLFF. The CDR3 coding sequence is TGTGCCAGCAGCTTCGGGAGAAGTAATGAAAAACTGTTTTTT. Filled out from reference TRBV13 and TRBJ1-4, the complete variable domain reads AAGVIQSPRHLIKEKRETATLKCYPIPRHDTVYWYQQGPGQDPQFLISFYEKMQSDKGSIPDRFSAQQFSDYHSELNMSSLELGDSALYFCASSFGRSNEKLFFGSGTQLSVL.

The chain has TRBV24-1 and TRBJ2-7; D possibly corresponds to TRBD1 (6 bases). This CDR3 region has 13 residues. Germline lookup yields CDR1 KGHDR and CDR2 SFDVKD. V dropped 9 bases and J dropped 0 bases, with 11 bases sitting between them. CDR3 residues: CATQGTNSYEQYF. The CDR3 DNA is TGTGCCACCCAAGGGACAAACTCCTACGAGCAGTACTTC.

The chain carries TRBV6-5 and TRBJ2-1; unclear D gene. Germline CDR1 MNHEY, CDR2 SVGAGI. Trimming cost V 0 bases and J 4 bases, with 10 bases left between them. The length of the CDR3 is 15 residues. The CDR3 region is CASSYSSPPYNEQFF. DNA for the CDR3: TGTGCCAGCAGTTACTCGTCCCCTCCTTACAATGAGCAGTTCTTC.

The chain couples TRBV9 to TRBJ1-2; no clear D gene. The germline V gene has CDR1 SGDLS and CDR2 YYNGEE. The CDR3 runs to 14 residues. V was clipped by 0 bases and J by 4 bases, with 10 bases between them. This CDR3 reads CASSVESGSYGYTF. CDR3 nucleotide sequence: TGTGCCAGCAGCGTAGAAAGCGGCAGCTATGGCTACACCTTC.

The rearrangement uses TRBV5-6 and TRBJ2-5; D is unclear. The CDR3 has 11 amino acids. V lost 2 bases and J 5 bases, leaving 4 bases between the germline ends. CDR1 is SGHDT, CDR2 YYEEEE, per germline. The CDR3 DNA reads TGTGCCAGCAGCTTTTCGGAGACCCAGTACTTC. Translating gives CASSFSETQYF.

CDR3 residues: CASSSRTSGSFADTQYF. For the CDR3, the DNA is TGTGCCAGCAGCTCAAGGACTAGCGGGAGTTTTGCAGATACGCAGTATTTT. This chain connects TRBV11-2 to TRBJ2-3, with TRBD2 identical over 13 bases. The CDR3 has 17 residues. Losses at the gene ends were 4 bases for V and 4 bases for J; bases not matched to a gene: 8. CDR1 and CDR2 from the germline V gene are SGHAT and FQNNGV. The variable domain in full, with the rest retrieved from reference TRBV11-2 and TRBJ2-3, is EAGVAQSPRYKIIEKRQSVAFWCNPISGHATLYWYQQILGQGPKLLIQFQNNGVVDDSQLPKDRFSAERLKGVDSTLKIQPAKLEDSAVYLCASSSRTSGSFADTQYFGPGTRLTVL.

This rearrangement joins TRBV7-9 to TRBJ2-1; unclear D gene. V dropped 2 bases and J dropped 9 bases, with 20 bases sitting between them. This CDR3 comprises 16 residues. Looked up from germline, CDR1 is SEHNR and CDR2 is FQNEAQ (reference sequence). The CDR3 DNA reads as TGTGCCAGCAGCTTAACAGCCGACGTCTTCTCCGGTGAGCAGTTCTTC. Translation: CASSLTADVFSGEQFF.

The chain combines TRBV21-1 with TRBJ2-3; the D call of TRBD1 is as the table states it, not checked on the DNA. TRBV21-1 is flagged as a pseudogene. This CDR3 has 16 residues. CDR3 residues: CAGVPHQGAATDTQYF. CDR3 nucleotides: TGTGCCGGGGTCCCACACCAGGGGGCTGCCACAGATACGCAGTATTTT.

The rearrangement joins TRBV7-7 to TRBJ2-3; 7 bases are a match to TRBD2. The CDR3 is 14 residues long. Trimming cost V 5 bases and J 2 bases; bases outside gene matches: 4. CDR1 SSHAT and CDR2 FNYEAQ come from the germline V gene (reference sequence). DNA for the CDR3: TGTGCCAGCAGCAGAGCGGGACCCACAGATACGCAGTATTTT. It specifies CASSRAGPTDTQYF.

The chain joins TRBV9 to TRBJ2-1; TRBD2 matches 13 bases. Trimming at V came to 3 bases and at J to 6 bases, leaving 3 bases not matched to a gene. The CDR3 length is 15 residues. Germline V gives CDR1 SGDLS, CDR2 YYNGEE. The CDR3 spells CASSARLAGGNEQFF. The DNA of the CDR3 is TGTGCCAGCAGCGCTCGACTAGCGGGAGGCAATGAGCAGTTCTTC.

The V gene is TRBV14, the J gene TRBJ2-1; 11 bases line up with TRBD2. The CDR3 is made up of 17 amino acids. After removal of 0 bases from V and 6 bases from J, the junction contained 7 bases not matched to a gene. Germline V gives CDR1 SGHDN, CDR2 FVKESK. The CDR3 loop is CASSQDRGTSGFNEQFF. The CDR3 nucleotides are TGTGCCAGCAGCCAAGATCGGGGGACTAGCGGCTTCAATGAGCAGTTCTTC.

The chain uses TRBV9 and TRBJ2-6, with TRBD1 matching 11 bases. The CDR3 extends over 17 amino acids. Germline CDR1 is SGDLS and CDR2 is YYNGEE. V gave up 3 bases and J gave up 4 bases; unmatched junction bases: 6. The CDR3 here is CASSDGQGAAGANVLTF. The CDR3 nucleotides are TGTGCCAGCAGCGACGGACAGGGGGCGGCCGGGGCCAACGTCCTGACTTTC.

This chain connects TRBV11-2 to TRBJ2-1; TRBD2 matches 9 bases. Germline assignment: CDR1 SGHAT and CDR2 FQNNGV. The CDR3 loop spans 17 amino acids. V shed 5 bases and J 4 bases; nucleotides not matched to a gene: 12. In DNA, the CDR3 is TGTGCCAGCAGCCCCCGCGGTTCTAGCGGGGTTTACAATGAGCAGTTCTTC. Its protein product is CASSPRGSSGVYNEQFF.

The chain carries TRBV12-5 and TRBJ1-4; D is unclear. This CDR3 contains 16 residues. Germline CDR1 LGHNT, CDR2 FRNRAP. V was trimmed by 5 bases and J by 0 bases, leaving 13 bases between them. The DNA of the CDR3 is TGTGCTAGTGGTCCCTCTCAACAGTCAACTAATGAAAAACTGTTTTTT. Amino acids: CASGPSQQSTNEKLFF. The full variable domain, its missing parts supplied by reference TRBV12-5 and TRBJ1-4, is DARVTQTPRHKVTEMGQEVTMRCQPILGHNTVFWYRQTMMQGLELLAYFRNRAPLDDSGMPKDRFSAEMPDATLATLKIQPSEPRDSAVYFCASGPSQQSTNEKLFFGSGTQLSVL.

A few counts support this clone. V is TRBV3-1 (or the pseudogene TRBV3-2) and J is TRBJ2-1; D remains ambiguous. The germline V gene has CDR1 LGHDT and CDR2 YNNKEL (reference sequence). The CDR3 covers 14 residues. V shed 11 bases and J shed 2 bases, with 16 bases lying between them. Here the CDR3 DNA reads TGTGCCTCTGAAGGAAGCGATACCTACAATGAGCAGTTCTTC. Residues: CASEGSDTYNEQFF.

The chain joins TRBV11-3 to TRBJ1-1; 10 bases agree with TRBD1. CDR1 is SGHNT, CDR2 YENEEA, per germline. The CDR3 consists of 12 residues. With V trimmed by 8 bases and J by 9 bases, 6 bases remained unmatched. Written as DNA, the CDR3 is TGTGCCAGCGACCGACAGGGGGCACAAGCTTTCTTT. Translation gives CASDRQGAQAFF.